This T cell receptor (beta chain) was obtained from a study of blood T cell repertoires in COVID-19. Study at large: From the United States, Italy and Spain came samples of acute and convalescent COVID-19.

The CDR3 contains 12 residues. The J segment lost 7 bases and the V segment lost 7 bases, leaving 5 bases of the junction unmatched. Germline assignment: CDR1 KGHDR and CDR2 SFDVKD. In the study's own analysis: Using reference gene primer amplification, nucleated cell counts were estimated. Sequencing used immunoSEQ multiplex PCR; TCRdb keeps in-frame clones, though not all of them. That table gives V, J and clone size, and the DNA gave D and trimming. The table shows 250,000 to 350,000 clones, with 90% occurring only once. Patients from Seattle were sampled longitudinally, starting during active infection.

The source is a woman under 40 with COVID-19, enrolled during active disease. Input material: peripheral blood. This chain connects TRBV24-1 to TRBJ1-1, with 7 bases identical to TRBD1. In nucleotides, the CDR3 is TGTGCCACCAGCGGACAGGCCGGTGAAGCTTTCTTT. Amino acid sequence: CATSGQAGEAFF.